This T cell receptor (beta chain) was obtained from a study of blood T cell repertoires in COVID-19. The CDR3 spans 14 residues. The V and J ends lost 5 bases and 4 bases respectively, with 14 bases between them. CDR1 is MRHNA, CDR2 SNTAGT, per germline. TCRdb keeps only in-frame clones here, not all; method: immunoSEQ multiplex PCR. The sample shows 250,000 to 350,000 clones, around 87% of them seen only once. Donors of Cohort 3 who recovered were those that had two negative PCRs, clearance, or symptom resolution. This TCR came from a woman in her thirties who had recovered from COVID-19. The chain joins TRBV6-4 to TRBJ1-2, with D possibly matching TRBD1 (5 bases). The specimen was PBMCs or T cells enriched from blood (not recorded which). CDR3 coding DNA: TGTGCCAGCAGTTATAATACAGGCACCTATGGCTACACCTTC. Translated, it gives CASSYNTGTYGYTF.